This T cell receptor beta chain was recorded in a study of tumor and adjacent non-tumor tissue in lung cancer (dated by TCRdb to the late 2010s). Background on the whole study: Patients with adenocarcinoma (approximately twelve), squamous cell carcinoma (2) and small cell lung cancer (1) were included in the cohort. The approximately 15 patients were aged about 30 to 80 years, included ten or so men and 5 women, and had TNM stage I to III disease. Sequencing produced about 130,000,000 productive TCRbeta reads in total, an average of about 4.17 million reads per sample. Bulk TCRbeta repertoires were compared between lung tumor tissue and matched distant non-tumor lung tissue obtained from more than twelve lung cancer patients. For each patient, one tumor sample and one normal lung sample were taken, giving thirty paired specimens that underwent TCRbeta CDR3 sequencing.

Its CDR3 holds 14 amino acids, cysteine through phenylalanine. The sequence is cut down to CDR3 DNA, 42 bases in frame from base 1. V is pared back by 0 bases and J by 5 bases, with 7 bases lying between the germline termini. CDR1 and CDR2, looked up from the germline V gene, are LGHNA and YSLEER. Bulk unsorted tissue served as the source for RNA extraction, and RNA quality was assessed using a NanoDrop ND-1000 and an Agilent 2100. All donors had newly diagnosed lung cancer, had not received prior chemotherapy, and were admitted for thoracic surgery in China between August and November 2014. Anyone who had undergone radiotherapy or chemotherapy before, or who had another cancer at the same time, was left out of the study. Pieces of surgical tissue measuring about 1-2 cm3 were kept in RNAlater solution and stored at -80 degrees C until use. Paper-wide results and their limitations: Tumor tissue showed significantly greater TCR diversity (inverse Simpson) than normal lung tissue (431.37 vs 166.20, P = 0.0075, Mann-Whitney U test). Only roughly 16 patients were included in the cohort, and the need for larger samples and more detailed clinical data was noted by the authors. The sequencing platform is not named in the methods, and unique molecular identifiers are not mentioned. TCR diversity was significantly higher in younger patients, and higher tumor TCR diversity was associated with shorter overall and disease-free survival. In normal lung, the top 100 clones accounted for a significantly larger cumulative share of the repertoire than in tumor tissue. Because peripheral blood was not sequenced, the blood TCRbeta repertoires of the lung cancer patients in the study went unexamined.

The method behind the library was multiplex PCR. The sequencing machine was an Illumina HiSeq 2500. TCRbeta libraries were built by three rounds of nested PCR using primers (Table S4), following protocols modified from ARM-PCR. Before sequencing, PCR products of 200-500 bp were excised from the gel and purified with the QIAquick gel extraction kit. The study's own analysis went as follows. Trimmomatic was used to clean the reads, FLASH was used to merge the reads into complete CDR3 sequences, and MiTCR was used to assign the reads to V(D)J germline segments. VDJtools was used to compute clonal diversity as the inverse Simpson's index. Productive reads were defined as in-frame sequences without a premature stop codon. The raw public reads went through TCRdb reprocessing: fastp at Q25, MiXCR clone calling, in-frame beta chains kept. Duplicate CDR3 protein sequences are folded into a single record with the most common DNA and genes. The V and J calls, along with clone size, are taken from TCRdb and not from the paper's own processing. The sample contains over 100,000 distinct CDR3 sequences, roughly 80% of them found a single time. In total, the top ten clones hold 30% to 45% of the sample.

Many counts were recorded for this clonotype. The target of this receptor is not known. No per-base quality is available; no much larger clone lies one base away. Sequenced sample: lung tumor tissue. The chain joins TRBV4-3 to TRBJ1-4; the D gene remains uncertain. The receptor's source is a woman aged 55-69 years with non-small cell lung cancer. The CDR3 region reads CASSQEGTNEKLFF. In nucleotides, the sequence is TGCGCCAGCAGCCAAGAAGGTACCAATGAAAAACTGTTTTTT.